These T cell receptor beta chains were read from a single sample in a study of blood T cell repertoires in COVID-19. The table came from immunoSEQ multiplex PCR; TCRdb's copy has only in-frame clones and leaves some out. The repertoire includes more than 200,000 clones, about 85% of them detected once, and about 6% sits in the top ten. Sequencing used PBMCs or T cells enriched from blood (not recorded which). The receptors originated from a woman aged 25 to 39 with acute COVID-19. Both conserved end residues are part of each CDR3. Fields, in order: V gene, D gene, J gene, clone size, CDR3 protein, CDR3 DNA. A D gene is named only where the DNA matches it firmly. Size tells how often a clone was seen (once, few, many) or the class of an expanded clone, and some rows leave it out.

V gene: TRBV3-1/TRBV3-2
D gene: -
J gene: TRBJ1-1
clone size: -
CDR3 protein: CASSQVFRQVLNTEAFF
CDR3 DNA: TGTGCCAGCAGCCAAGTTTTCCGACAGGTTCTGAACACTGAAGCTTTCTTT

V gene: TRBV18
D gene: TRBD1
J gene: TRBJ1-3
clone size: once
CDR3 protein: CASSPPGQSSGNTIYF
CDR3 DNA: TGTGCCAGCTCACCACCGGGACAGAGCTCTGGAAACACCATATATTTT

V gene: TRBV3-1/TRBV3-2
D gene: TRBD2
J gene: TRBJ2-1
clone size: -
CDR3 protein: CASSQVAGGSDEQFF
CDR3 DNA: TGTGCCAGCAGCCAAGTAGCGGGAGGGAGCGATGAGCAGTTCTTC

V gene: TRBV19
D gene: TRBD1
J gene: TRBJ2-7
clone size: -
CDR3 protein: CASSPGQGYYEQYF
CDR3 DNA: TGTGCCAGTAGTCCGGGACAGGGATACTACGAGCAGTACTTC

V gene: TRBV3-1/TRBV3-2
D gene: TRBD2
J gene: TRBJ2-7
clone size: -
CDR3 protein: CASSQGTSGDHEQYF
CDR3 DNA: TGTGCCAGCAGCCAAGGGACTAGCGGGGATCACGAGCAGTACTTC

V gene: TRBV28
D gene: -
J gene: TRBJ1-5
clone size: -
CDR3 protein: CASRASGTHSNQPQHF
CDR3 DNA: TGTGCCAGCAGGGCCTCAGGGACACATAGCAATCAGCCCCAGCATTTT

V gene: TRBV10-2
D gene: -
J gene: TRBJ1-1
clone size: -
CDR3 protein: CASSREGGTEAFF
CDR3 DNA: TGCGCCAGCAGCCGGGAGGGAGGTACTGAAGCTTTCTTT

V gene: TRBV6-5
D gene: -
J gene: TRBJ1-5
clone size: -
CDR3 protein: CASSYGLAGEPQHF
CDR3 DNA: TGTGCCAGCAGTTACGGTCTGGCTGGTGAGCCCCAGCATTTT

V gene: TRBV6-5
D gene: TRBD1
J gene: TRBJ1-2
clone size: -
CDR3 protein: CASTREGASNFGYTF
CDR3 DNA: TGTGCCAGCACTCGGGAGGGGGCCTCAAATTTTGGCTACACCTTC

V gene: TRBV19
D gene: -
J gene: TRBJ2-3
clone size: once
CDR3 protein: CASSTPYRDTQYF
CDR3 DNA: TGTGCCAGTAGTACGCCATACAGGGATACGCAGTATTTT

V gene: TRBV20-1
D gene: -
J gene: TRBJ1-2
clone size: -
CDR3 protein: CSASTGYYGYTF
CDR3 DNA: TGCAGTGCTAGTACCGGGTACTATGGCTACACCTTC

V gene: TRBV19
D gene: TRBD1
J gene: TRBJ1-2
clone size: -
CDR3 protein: CASRAIGTAIYGYTF
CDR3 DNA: TGTGCCAGTAGGGCCATCGGGACAGCTATTTATGGCTACACCTTC

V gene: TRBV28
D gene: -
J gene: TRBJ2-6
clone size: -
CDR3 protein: CASRMLDSGANVLTF
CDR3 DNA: TGTGCCAGCAGGATGCTAGACTCTGGGGCCAACGTCCTGACTTTC

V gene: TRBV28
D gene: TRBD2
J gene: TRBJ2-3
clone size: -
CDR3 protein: CASSSAGTSGGSYTQYF
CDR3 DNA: TGTGCCAGCAGCTCCGCCGGGACTAGCGGGGGGAGCTATACGCAGTATTTT

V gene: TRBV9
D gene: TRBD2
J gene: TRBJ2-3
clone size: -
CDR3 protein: CASSVGSGRGGPDTQYF
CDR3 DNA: TGTGCCAGCAGCGTGGGTAGCGGGAGGGGAGGTCCAGATACGCAGTATTTT

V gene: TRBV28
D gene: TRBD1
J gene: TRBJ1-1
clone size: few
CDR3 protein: CASSLTSTGGTEAFF
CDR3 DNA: TGTGCCAGCAGTCTAACATCCACAGGGGGCACTGAAGCTTTCTTT

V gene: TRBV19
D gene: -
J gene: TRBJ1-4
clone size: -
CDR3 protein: CASSIGQFNEKLFF
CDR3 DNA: TGTGCCAGTAGTATAGGACAGTTTAATGAAAAACTGTTTTTT

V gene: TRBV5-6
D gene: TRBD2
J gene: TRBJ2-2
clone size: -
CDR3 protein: CASSFKKRGESTGELFF
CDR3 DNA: TGTGCCAGCAGCTTCAAGAAGCGGGGGGAAAGCACCGGGGAGCTGTTTTTT

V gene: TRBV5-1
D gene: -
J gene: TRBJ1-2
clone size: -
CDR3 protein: CASSPGQSYGYTF
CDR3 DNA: TGCGCCAGCAGCCCTGGACAGAGCTATGGCTACACCTTC

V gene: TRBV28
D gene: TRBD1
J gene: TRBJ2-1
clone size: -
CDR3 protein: CASTGETGHNEQFF
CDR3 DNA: TGTGCCAGCACAGGAGAGACAGGGCACAATGAGCAGTTCTTC

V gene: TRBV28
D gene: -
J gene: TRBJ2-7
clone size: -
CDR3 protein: CASSLPGPWNEQYF
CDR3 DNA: TGTGCCAGCAGTTTGCCAGGCCCTTGGAACGAGCAGTACTTC

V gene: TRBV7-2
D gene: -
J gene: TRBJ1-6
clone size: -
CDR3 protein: CASSNGEAPLHF
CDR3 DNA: TGTGCCAGCAGCAACGGGGAGGCACCCCTCCACTTT

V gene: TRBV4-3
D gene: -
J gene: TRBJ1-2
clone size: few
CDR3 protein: CASSQDWGGNYGYTF
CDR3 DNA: TGCGCCAGCAGCCAAGATTGGGGCGGAAACTATGGCTACACCTTC

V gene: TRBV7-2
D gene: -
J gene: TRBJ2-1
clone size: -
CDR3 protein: CASSPRQNRYNEQFF
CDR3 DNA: TGTGCCAGCAGCCCTAGACAGAATAGGTACAATGAGCAGTTCTTC

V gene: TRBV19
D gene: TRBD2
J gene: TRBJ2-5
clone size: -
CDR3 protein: CASSMPAGTSRETQYF
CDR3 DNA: TGTGCCAGTAGTATGCCAGCCGGGACTAGCCGGGAGACCCAGTACTTC

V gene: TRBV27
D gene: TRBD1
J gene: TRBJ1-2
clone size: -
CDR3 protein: CASSLIGTEGHYYGYTF
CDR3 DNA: TGTGCCAGCAGTTTGATCGGGACAGAAGGTCATTACTATGGCTACACCTTC

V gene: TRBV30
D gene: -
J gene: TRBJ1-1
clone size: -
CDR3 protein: CAWSWNTEAFF
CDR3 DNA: TGTGCCTGGAGCTGGAACACTGAAGCTTTCTTT

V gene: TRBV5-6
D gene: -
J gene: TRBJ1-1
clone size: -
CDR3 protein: CASSLVVAGTGTEAFF
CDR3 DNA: TGTGCCAGCAGCTTGGTAGTCGCAGGGACTGGTACTGAAGCTTTCTTT

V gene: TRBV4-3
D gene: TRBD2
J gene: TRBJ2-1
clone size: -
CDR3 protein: CASSQRGAGGPQFF
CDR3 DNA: TGCGCCAGCAGCCAACGTGGCGCGGGAGGCCCGCAGTTCTTC

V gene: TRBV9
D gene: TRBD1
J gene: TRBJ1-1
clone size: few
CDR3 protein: CASSSQGAEAFF
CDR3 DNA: TGTGCCAGCAGCTCTCAGGGGGCTGAAGCTTTCTTT

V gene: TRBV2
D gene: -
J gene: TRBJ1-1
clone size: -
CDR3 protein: CASSVNTQGRPEAFF
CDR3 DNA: TGTGCCAGCAGTGTGAACACACAGGGTCGGCCTGAAGCTTTCTTT